This record covers a single T cell receptor (beta chain). These data belong to a study of blood T cell repertoires in COVID-19. Whole-study context: COVID-19 samples collected from the United States, Italy and Spain covered acute and convalescent phases. From T cells, B-cell-depleted T cells, or PBMCs came the material, which was cDNA or gDNA.

Original handling: Amplification with reference gene primers provided the estimates of nucleated cell counts. TCRdb's copy holds only in-frame clones and misses some; the assay was immunoSEQ multiplex PCR. Clone size and the V and J calls come from that table; the DNA yielded D and trimming. In the table there are 95,000 to 100,000 clones, 70% to 85% of which are singletons. The CDR3 is 15 amino acids. Per germline, CDR1 SGHAT and CDR2 FQNNGV. V was trimmed by 1 base and J by 4 bases, leaving 13 bases between them. The sample was peripheral blood. The receptor's source is a man aged 70-80 years with acute or convalescent COVID-19. This chain links TRBV11-2 with TRBJ1-1; weak D call: TRBD1 (5 bases). CDR3 sequence: CASSLGAGGGTEAFF. The CDR3 DNA is TGTGCCAGCAGCTTAGGCGCTGGCGGGGGCACTGAAGCTTTCTTT.